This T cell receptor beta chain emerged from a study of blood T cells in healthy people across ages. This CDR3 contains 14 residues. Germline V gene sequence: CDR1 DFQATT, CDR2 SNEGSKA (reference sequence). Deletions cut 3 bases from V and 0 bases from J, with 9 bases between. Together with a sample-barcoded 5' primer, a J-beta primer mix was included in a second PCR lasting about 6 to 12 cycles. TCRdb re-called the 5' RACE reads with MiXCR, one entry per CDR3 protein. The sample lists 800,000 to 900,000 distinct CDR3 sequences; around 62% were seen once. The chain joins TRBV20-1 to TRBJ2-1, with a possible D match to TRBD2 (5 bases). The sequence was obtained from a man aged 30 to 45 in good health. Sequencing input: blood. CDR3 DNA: TGCAGTGCTAGGTCCGGGGACTCCTACAATGAGCAGTTCTTC. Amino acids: CSARSGDSYNEQFF.